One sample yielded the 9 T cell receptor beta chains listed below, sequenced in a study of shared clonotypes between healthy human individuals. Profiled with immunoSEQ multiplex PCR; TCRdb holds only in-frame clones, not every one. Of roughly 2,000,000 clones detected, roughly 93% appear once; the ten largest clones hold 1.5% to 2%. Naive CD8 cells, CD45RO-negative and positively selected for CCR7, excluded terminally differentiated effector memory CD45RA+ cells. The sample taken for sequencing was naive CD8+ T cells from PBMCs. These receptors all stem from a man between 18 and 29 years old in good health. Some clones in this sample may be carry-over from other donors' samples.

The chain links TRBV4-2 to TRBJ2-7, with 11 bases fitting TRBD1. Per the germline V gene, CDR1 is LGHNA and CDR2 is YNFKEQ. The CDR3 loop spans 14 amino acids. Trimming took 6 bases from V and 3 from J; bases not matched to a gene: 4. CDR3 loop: CASRTGTGGYEQYF. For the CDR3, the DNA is TGTGCCAGCAGGACCGGGACAGGGGGCTACGAGCAGTACTTC.

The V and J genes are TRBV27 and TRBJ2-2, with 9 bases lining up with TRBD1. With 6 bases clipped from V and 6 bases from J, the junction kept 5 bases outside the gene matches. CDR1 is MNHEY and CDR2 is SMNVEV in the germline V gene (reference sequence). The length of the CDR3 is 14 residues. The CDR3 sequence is CASSAQGAAGELFF. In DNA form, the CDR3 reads TGTGCCAGCAGCGCACAGGGGGCGGCCGGGGAGCTGTTTTTT.

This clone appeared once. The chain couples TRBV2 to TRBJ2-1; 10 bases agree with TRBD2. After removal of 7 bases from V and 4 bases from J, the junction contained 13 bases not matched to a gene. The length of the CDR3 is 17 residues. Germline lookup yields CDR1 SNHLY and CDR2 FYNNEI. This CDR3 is CASTRGPGLADYNEQFF. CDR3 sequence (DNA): TGTGCCAGCACCCGGGGACCTGGACTAGCGGATTACAATGAGCAGTTCTTC.

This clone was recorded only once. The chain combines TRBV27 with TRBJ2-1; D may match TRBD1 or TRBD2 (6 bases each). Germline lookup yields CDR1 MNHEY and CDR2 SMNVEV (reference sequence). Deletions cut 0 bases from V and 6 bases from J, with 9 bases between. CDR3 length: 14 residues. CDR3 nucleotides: TGTGCCAGCAGTTTATCGGGGGGCCTCAATGAGCAGTTCTTC. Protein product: CASSLSGGLNEQFF.

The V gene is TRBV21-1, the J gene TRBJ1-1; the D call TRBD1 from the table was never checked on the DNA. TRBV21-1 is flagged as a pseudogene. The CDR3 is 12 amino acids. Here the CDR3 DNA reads TGTGCCAGCGGACAGTTGAACACTGAAGCTTTCTTT. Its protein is CASGQLNTEAFF.

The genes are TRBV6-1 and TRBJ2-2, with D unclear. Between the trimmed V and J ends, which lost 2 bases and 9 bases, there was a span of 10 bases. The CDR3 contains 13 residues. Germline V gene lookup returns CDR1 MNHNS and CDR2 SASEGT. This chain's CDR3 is CASSESIGRELFF. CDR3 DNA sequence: TGTGCCAGCAGTGAATCGATCGGTAGGGAGCTGTTTTTT.

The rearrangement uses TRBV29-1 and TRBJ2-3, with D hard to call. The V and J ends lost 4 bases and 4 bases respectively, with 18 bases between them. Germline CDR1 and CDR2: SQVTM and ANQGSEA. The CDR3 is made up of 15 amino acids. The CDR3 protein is CSVARRADVPDTQYF. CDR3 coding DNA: TGCAGCGTTGCCCGTAGGGCGGATGTCCCAGATACGCAGTATTTT.

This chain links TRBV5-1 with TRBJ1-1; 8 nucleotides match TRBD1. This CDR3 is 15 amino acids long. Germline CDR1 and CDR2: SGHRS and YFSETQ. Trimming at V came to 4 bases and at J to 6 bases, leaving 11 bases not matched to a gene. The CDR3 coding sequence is TGCGCCAGCAGCAAGGGGGGACAGGTCGACCCTGAAGCTTTCTTT. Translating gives CASSKGGQVDPEAFF.

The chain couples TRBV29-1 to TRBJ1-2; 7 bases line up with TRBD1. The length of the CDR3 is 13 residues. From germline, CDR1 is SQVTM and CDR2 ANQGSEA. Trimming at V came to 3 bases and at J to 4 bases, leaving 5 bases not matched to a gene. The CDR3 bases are TGCAGCGTTGACGACAGGGCCGGCTATGGCTACACCTTC. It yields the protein CSVDDRAGYGYTF.